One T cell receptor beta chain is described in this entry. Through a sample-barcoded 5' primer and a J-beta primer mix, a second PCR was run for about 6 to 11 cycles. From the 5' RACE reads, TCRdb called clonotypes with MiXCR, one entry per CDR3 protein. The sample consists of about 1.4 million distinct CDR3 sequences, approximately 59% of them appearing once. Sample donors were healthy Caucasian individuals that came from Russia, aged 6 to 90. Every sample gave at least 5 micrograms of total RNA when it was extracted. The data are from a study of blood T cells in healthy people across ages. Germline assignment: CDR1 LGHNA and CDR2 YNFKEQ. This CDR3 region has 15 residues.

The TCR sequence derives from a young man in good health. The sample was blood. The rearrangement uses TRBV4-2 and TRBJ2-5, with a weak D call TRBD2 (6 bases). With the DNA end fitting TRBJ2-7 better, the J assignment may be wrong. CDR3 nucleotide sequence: TGTGCCAGCAGCCGGGAGACTAGTTTTAGCTACGAGCAGTACTTC. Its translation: CASSRETSFSYEQYF.